Listed below are T cell receptor beta chains from one sample, sequenced in a study of blood T cell repertoires in COVID-19. Measured with immunoSEQ multiplex PCR; TCRdb has only the in-frame clones, and not every one. The profile shows some 300,000 clones, over 75% of them singletons. Sequencing used PBMCs or T cells enriched from blood (not recorded which). Receptors were obtained from a young woman who had recovered from COVID-19. CDR3s include the opening cysteine and the closing phenylalanine or tryptophan.

j_call	v_call	cdr3_length	cdr3_aa
TRBJ1-1	TRBV5-1	12	CASSLIQTEAFF
TRBJ2-3	TRBV27	17	CASSFLPTRQGTDTQYF
TRBJ2-3	TRBV18	18	CASSPGTSGAGGPDTQYF
TRBJ2-1	TRBV2	15	CASSEETGTYNEQFF
TRBJ1-2	TRBV28	15	CASSYRGRGVYGYTF
TRBJ2-7	TRBV28	14	CASIEGGMLGEQYF
TRBJ2-7	TRBV5-6	15	CASSPWGRRIYEQYF
TRBJ2-1	TRBV5-1	18	CASSPPGGRAPSYNEQFF
TRBJ1-1	TRBV7-8	16	CASSLVGGRGNTEAFF
TRBJ1-3	TRBV30	12	CAWIPGGDTIYF
TRBJ1-2	TRBV3-1/TRBV3-2	15	CASSQDGGRIYGYTF
TRBJ2-4	TRBV9	16	CASSPGGGVAKNIQYF
TRBJ2-7	TRBV28	15	CASSLGGEGDYEQYF
TRBJ1-2	TRBV19	13	CASSIGSNYGYTF
TRBJ1-1	TRBV4-1	15	CASSPGTRATTEAFF
TRBJ2-5	TRBV18	14	CASSPPNSRETQYF
TRBJ1-5	TRBV7-9	12	CASSFTGAIVHF
TRBJ1-5	TRBV28	14	CASSWNQGFQPQHF
TRBJ2-3	TRBV30	15	CAWSRLAGGVGTQYF
TRBJ1-5	TRBV2	15	CASTRTGVGNQPQHF
TRBJ2-5	TRBV5-6	15	CASSEPRGSEETQYF
TRBJ1-6	TRBV6-5	16	CASSYSIVGARSPLHF
TRBJ1-1	TRBV12-3/TRBV12-4	11	CASSSGGRPFF
TRBJ1-1	TRBV5-1	11	CASSIGVEAFF
TRBJ2-7	TRBV28	13	CASSLGAAGEQYF
TRBJ2-3	TRBV2	14	CASSEIAGMNTQYF
TRBJ2-1	TRBV7-7	15	CASSLSGGYNNEQFF
TRBJ2-7	TRBV7-3	19	CASSATSGTSGPGGYEQYF
TRBJ1-2	TRBV11-3	17	CASSLDFRRFNKYGYTF
TRBJ2-7	TRBV11-1	14	CASRPGGAVNEQYF
TRBJ1-6	TRBV3-1/TRBV3-2	15	CASSQRGLRSSPLHF
TRBJ1-1	TRBV7-2	15	CASSAVGGGYTEAFF
TRBJ2-7	TRBV7-6	14	CASSLVEGLVEQYF
TRBJ2-5	TRBV5-1	14	CASSLTGGSETQYF
TRBJ2-5	TRBV18	15	CASSPLTGDWETQYF
TRBJ2-2	TRBV3-1/TRBV3-2	14	CASSQAGGAGELFF
TRBJ1-2	TRBV7-9	14	CASSPRDRHYGYTF
TRBJ2-1	TRBV28	16	CASSPPKGGQYNEQFF
TRBJ2-1	TRBV5-1	14	CASSLGLHYNEQFF
TRBJ1-2	TRBV11-2	14	CASSFSGGDYGYTF
TRBJ2-5	TRBV7-6	16	CASSLAPPPGQETQYF
TRBJ2-5	TRBV10-3	15	CAISEGGGGQETQYF
TRBJ1-1	TRBV27	14	CASSPRGPGTEAFF
TRBJ1-1	TRBV27	12	CASSSGATEAFF
TRBJ1-1	TRBV12-3/TRBV12-4	12	CASSSSDSEAFF
TRBJ1-1	TRBV28	11	CASSLQREAFF
TRBJ2-7	TRBV27	19	CASRNGQGLRSGIHYEQYF
TRBJ2-1	TRBV7-2	14	CASIPGLAGMEQFF